This T cell receptor beta chain appears in the sequencing data of a study of T cell repertoires in cytomegalovirus infection. Looking at the study overall: It can be stated that public TCR beta signatures indicated CMV infection as well as a matching HLA type. Study-wide findings and caveats: The ex vivo response was dominated by HLA-C-restricted CMV-specific TCR beta clonotypes.

TCRdb passed the reads through MiXCR, listing each CDR3 protein once. Among about 490,000 distinct CDR3 sequences listed, roughly 10% were seen once. For this clonotype: As yet, its antigen is unknown. This may be a read error: a much more frequent sequence differs by one nucleotide. This CDR3 is missing its conserved last phenylalanine or tryptophan, likely due to a read error.

The specimen was PBMCs. The origin of this receptor is a human donor in good health (CMV status not recorded). Some clones in this sample may be carry-over from other donors' samples.

In nucleotides, the CDR3 is TGTGCCACCAGCAGGGCGACAGGGGGAGGGCCCCAGCATTCT. It encodes CATSRATGGGPQHS. The rearrangement links TRBV15 to TRBJ1-5; 9 bases line up with TRBD1. Looked up from germline, CDR1 is LNHNV and CDR2 is YYDKDF (reference sequence). The CDR3 sequence is 14 residues long. J lost 9 bases, V lost 3 bases, and 6 bases had no gene match.